These 21 T cell receptor beta chains originate from one sample sequenced in a study of Ad26.COV2.S vaccination and SARS-CoV-2 variants (dated by TCRdb to 2020 to 2023). Library generation was performed with the immunoSEQ multiplex PCR assay. The table was pulled from immuneACCESS by TCRdb, which kept in-frame rearrangements only. Such tables lose some clones; where checked, under half of the loss comes from unresolved V genes, and the rest has no known cause. The table for this sample lists around 86,000 clones; less than 85% of them were counted only once. About 15% of the sample is held by the ten biggest clonotypes. According to the study, the label for this sample's time point signals: individuals recovered from natural SARS-CoV-2 infection. Sequencing used peripheral blood, obtained after recovery from COVID-19. These receptors were obtained from a human donor who had recovered from COVID-19.

V usage is TRBV9 and J usage is TRBJ2-1; TRBD2 matches 11 bases. V lost 3 bases and J lost 2; bases outside the gene matches: 4. The CDR3 runs to 16 residues. In germline, CDR1 is SGDLS, CDR2 YYNGEE. In DNA form, the CDR3 reads TGTGCCAGCAGCGCCGTAGCGGGAGGGACCTACAATGAGCAGTTCTTC. Encoded protein: CASSAVAGGTYNEQFF. The whole variable domain, remainder taken from reference TRBV9 and TRBJ2-1, is DSGVTQTPKHLITATGQRVTLRCSPRSGDLSVYWYQQSLDQGLQFLIQYYNGEERAKGNILERFSAQQFPDLHSELNLSSLELGDSALYFCASSAVAGGTYNEQFFGPGTRLTVL.

The CDR3 spells CASSPLTGGGYGYTF. The CDR3 DNA reads TGCGCCAGCAGCCCACTGACAGGGGGCGGCTATGGCTACACCTTC. The chain is built from TRBV4-3 and TRBJ1-2; 10 nucleotides agree with TRBD1. The CDR3 extends over 15 amino acids. The germline V gene has CDR1 LGHNA and CDR2 YSLEER. V lost 4 bases and J lost 4; bases outside the gene matches: 6.

The chain couples TRBV5-1 to TRBJ1-1, with TRBD1 matching over 7 bases. The V gene's germline CDR1 is SGHRS and CDR2 YFSETQ. The CDR3 runs 15 residues. J gave up 1 base and V 4 bases, and 7 bases lay outside the gene matches. The CDR3 reads CASSPEGAWNTEAFF. Here the CDR3 DNA reads TGCGCCAGCAGCCCTGAGGGGGCGTGGAACACTGAAGCTTTCTTT. The full variable domain, in which reference TRBV5-1 and TRBJ1-1 provide the parts outside the CDR3, is KAGVTQTPRYLIKTRGQQVTLSCSPISGHRSVSWYQQTPGQGLQFLFEYFSETQRNKGNFPGRFSGRQFSNSRSEMNVSTLELGDSALYLCASSPEGAWNTEAFFGQGTRLTVV.

The chain recombines TRBV7-2 with TRBJ2-3; D may be TRBD1 (6 bases). CDR1 is SGHTA and CDR2 is FQGNSA in the germline V gene. The CDR3 runs 14 residues. Trimming cost V 5 bases and J 1 base, with 10 bases left between them. The CDR3 DNA reads as TGTGCCAGCAGCGAAGGACAGCGCACAGATACGCAGTATTTT. Protein product: CASSEGQRTDTQYF.

V gene TRBV15 combines with J gene TRBJ1-1, with a weak D call TRBD1 (5 bases). Deletions cut 5 bases from V and 6 bases from J, with 22 bases between. Per the germline V gene, CDR1 is LNHNV and CDR2 is YYDKDF (reference sequence). The CDR3 is 16 residues long. The DNA of the CDR3 is TGTGCCACCAGCCAAGGCCGGGGGTGGACAAGGGCTGAAGCTTTCTTT. Translated, it gives CATSQGRGWTRAEAFF.

The chain joins TRBV5-4 to TRBJ2-3, with D maybe TRBD2 (6 bases). Deletions cut 4 bases from V and 11 bases from J, with 20 bases between. CDR3 length equals 14 residues. Per germline, CDR1 SGHNT and CDR2 YYREEE (reference sequence). CDR3 bases: TGTGCCAGCAGCCCGTGGACCGGGGCCGGGGGGCAGTATTTT. Encoded protein: CASSPWTGAGGQYF.

The chain joins TRBV2 to TRBJ2-1; D is undetermined. V was pared by 7 bases and J by 0 bases, with 16 bases between. CDR1 is SNHLY and CDR2 is FYNNEI in the germline V gene. The CDR3 has 16 amino acids. The CDR3 coding sequence is TGTGCCAGCACACCACTTATGGGCCCCTCCTACAATGAGCAGTTCTTC. Translated, it gives CASTPLMGPSYNEQFF. The entire variable domain, with the rest obtained from reference TRBV2 and TRBJ2-1, is as follows: EPEVTQTPSHQVTQMGQEVILRCVPISNHLYFYWYRQILGQKVEFLVSFYNNEISEKSEIFDDQFSVERPDGSNFTLKIRSTKLEDSAMYFCASTPLMGPSYNEQFFGPGTRLTVL.

The rearrangement joins TRBV27 to TRBJ2-5; D unresolved. The CDR3 runs 13 residues. The V end was cut by 5 bases, the J end by 1 base, with 8 bases between. CDR1 and CDR2 (germline): MNHEY, SMNVEV (reference sequence). CDR3 coding DNA: TGTGCCAGCAGTCCCCGGGTCCAAGAGACCCAGTACTTC. Protein: CASSPRVQETQYF.

This chain links TRBV28 with TRBJ1-2; D not resolved. Germline V CDR1 and CDR2: MDHEN, SYDVKM. V lost 6 bases and J lost 0, with 14 bases in between. The CDR3 is made up of 15 amino acids. The CDR3 DNA reads as TGTGCCAGCAGGACCTCTGGCGGAACTAACTATGGCTACACCTTC. Encoded protein: CASRTSGGTNYGYTF.

The chain uses TRBV7-8 and TRBJ2-7; D unresolved. V was pared by 4 bases and J by 3 bases, with 13 bases between. This CDR3 is 14 amino acids long. CDR1 and CDR2 from the germline V gene are SGHVS and FQNEAQ. CDR3 bases: TGTGCCAGCAGCTGGGGTGGGCGGAGCTACGAGCAGTACTTC. It specifies CASSWGGRSYEQYF.

This chain uses TRBV10-3 with TRBJ2-2; tentative D call: TRBD1 (5 bases). Germline CDR1 reads ENHRY; CDR2 reads SYGVKD. The CDR3 consists of 14 residues. V was pared by 3 bases and J by 6 bases, with 11 bases between. CDR3 nucleotides: TGTGCCATCAGTGACAGGGAATTACCCGGGGAGCTGTTTTTT. Amino acids: CAISDRELPGELFF.

The V and J genes are TRBV10-3 and TRBJ2-5, with a possible D match to TRBD2 (6 bases). V was cut by 6 bases and J by 5 bases, with 19 bases left in between. Germline CDR1 ENHRY, CDR2 SYGVKD. The CDR3 totals 15 residues. CDR3 nucleotide sequence: TGTGCCATCAGGCAGGGAGGAGAATTACGGGAGACCCAGTACTTC. Amino acid sequence: CAIRQGGELRETQYF.

The V and J genes are TRBV5-5 and TRBJ1-2; TRBD1 is a possible D gene (5 bases). This CDR3 has 12 amino acids. The germline V and J ends were trimmed by 1 base and 7 bases, with 8 bases remaining between them. Germline V gene sequence: CDR1 SGHKS, CDR2 YYEKEE (reference sequence). CDR3: CASSLYGAGYTF. The CDR3 bases are TGTGCCAGCAGCTTGTACGGGGCTGGCTACACCTTC.

The chain couples TRBV24-1 to TRBJ2-3; possibly TRBD2 for D (7 bases). CDR3 length equals 16 residues. The V end was cut by 5 bases, the J end by 2 bases, with 16 bases between. Germline CDR1 reads KGHDR; CDR2 reads SFDVKD. For the CDR3, the DNA is TGTGCCACCAGTGGGGGGGCGGGAGCTGTCACAGATACGCAGTATTTT. Amino acid sequence: CATSGGAGAVTDTQYF.

The genes are TRBV18 and TRBJ2-3; D not certain. There are 13 residues in the CDR3. Trimming pared 3 bases from V and 2 bases from J, leaving 6 bases between. Germline CDR1 and CDR2: KGHSH and LQKENI. Written as DNA, the CDR3 is TGTGCCAGCTCACCTTGGTCCACAGATACGCAGTATTTT. This gives the protein CASSPWSTDTQYF.

The chain joins TRBV2 to TRBJ1-5, with 8 bases identical to TRBD1. Germline values: CDR1 SNHLY, CDR2 FYNNEI. V lost 7 bases, J lost 5 bases, and 4 bases stayed unmatched. The CDR3 is 13 amino acids. CDR3 nucleotides: TGTGCCAGCAAACCGACAGGGGATCAGCCCCAGCATTTT. This encodes CASKPTGDQPQHF. The complete variable domain, with remaining parts taken from reference TRBV2 and TRBJ1-5, reads EPEVTQTPSHQVTQMGQEVILRCVPISNHLYFYWYRQILGQKVEFLVSFYNNEISEKSEIFDDQFSVERPDGSNFTLKIRSTKLEDSAMYFCASKPTGDQPQHFGDGTRLSIL.

CDR3 loop: CASKIYDNEQFF. CDR3 DNA: TGTGCCAGCAAGATTTATGACAATGAGCAGTTCTTC. The V call is TRBV12-3 or TRBV12-4, the J call TRBJ2-1; D remains ambiguous. This CDR3 is built from 12 residues. Trimming pared 7 bases from V and 5 bases from J, leaving 9 bases between.

The chain carries TRBV6-2 or TRBV6-3 and TRBJ2-5; 7 bases agree with TRBD1. The length of the CDR3 is 16 residues. Germline-derived CDR1 and CDR2 are MNHEY and SVGEGT. The V and J ends lost 2 bases and 4 bases, in that order; junction bases with no gene match: 10. DNA for the CDR3: TGTGCCAGCAGTTACAACGTAAGGGGGCATTTAGAGACCCAGTACTTC. This encodes CASSYNVRGHLETQYF.

This clone was observed a handful of times. The V call is TRBV7-9, the J call TRBJ2-1; 13 nucleotides line up with TRBD2. The junction had 10 bases not matched to a gene; V was cut back by 1 base and J by 4 bases. Germline V gene data show CDR1 as SEHNR and CDR2 as FQNEAQ (reference sequence). The CDR3 extends over 19 amino acids. The CDR3 DNA follows: TGTGCCAGCAGCTTAGGAGGGGGACTAGCGGGAAGTTTATACAATGAGCAGTTCTTC. Translated, it gives CASSLGGGLAGSLYNEQFF.

The chain recombines TRBV5-1 with TRBJ1-2, with a tentative D call TRBD1 (5 bases). V dropped 6 bases and J dropped 3 bases, with 12 bases sitting between them. The germline CDR1 and CDR2 sequences are SGHRS and YFSETQ. The CDR3 contains 13 residues. CDR3: CASTETVDYGYTF. The CDR3 DNA reads TGCGCCAGCACGGAGACAGTTGACTATGGCTACACCTTC. The full variable domain, rest sourced from reference TRBV5-1 and TRBJ1-2, is KAGVTQTPRYLIKTRGQQVTLSCSPISGHRSVSWYQQTPGQGLQFLFEYFSETQRNKGNFPGRFSGRQFSNSRSEMNVSTLELGDSALYLCASTETVDYGYTFGSGTRLTVV.

The rearrangement joins TRBV6-5 to TRBJ2-3; tentatively, D is TRBD2 (5 bases). Trimming shortened V by 7 bases and J by 2 bases, and 13 bases separated the two germline ends. This CDR3 comprises 14 residues. The V gene's germline CDR1 is MNHEY and CDR2 SVGAGI. The CDR3 loop reads CASKWNDYTDTQYF. The CDR3 region has the DNA TGTGCCAGCAAATGGAACGACTACACAGATACGCAGTATTTT.